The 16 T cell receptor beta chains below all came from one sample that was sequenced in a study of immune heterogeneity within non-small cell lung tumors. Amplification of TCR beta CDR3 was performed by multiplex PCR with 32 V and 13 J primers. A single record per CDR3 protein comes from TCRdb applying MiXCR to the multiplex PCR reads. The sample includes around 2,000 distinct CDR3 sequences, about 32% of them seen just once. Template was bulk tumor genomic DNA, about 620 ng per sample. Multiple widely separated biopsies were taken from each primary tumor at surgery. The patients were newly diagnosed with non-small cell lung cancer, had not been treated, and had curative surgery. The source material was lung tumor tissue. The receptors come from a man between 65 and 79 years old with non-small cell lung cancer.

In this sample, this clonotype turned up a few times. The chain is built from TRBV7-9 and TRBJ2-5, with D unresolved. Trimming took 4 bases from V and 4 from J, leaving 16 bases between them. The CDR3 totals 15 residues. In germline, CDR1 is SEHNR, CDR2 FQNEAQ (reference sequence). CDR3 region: CASSSNTILGETQYF. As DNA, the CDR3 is TGTGCCAGCAGCTCCAATACCATCCTGGGAGAGACCCAGTACTTC.

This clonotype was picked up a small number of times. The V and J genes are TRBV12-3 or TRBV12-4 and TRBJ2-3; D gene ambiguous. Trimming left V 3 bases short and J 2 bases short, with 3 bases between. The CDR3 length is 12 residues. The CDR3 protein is CASSFFTDTQYF. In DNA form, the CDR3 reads TGTGCCAGCAGTTTCTTCACAGATACGCAGTATTTT.

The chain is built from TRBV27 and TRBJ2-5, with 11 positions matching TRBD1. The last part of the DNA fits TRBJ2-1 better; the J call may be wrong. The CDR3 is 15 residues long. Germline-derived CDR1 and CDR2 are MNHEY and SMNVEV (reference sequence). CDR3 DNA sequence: TGTGCCAGCAGATTGGGACAGGGGGGTATCAATGAGCAGTTCTTC. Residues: CASRLGQGGINEQFF.

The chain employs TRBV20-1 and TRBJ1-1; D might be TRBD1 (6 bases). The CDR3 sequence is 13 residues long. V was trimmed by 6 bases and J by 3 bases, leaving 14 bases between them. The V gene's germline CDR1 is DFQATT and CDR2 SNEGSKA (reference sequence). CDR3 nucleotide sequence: TGCAGTGCGCGAGGGGGTACTGACACTGAAGCTTTCTTT. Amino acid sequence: CSARGGTDTEAFF.

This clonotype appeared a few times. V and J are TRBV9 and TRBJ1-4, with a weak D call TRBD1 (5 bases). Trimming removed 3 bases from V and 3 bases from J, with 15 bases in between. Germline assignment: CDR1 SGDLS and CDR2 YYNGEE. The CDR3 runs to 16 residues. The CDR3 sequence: CASSGDGTVPNEKLFF. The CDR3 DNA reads TGTGCCAGCAGCGGAGATGGGACGGTCCCTAATGAAAAACTGTTTTTT.

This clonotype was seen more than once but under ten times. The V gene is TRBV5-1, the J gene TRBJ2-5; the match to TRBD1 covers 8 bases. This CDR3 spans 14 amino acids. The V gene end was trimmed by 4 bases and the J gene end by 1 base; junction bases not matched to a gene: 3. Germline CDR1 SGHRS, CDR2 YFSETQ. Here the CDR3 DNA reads TGCGCCAGCAGCCATGACAGGGGCCAAGAGACCCAGTACTTC. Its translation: CASSHDRGQETQYF.

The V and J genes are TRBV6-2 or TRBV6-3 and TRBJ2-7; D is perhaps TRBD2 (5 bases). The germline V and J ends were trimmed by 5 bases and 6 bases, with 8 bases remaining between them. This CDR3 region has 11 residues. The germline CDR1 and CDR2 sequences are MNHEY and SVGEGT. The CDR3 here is CASSAGSEQYF. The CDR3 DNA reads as TGTGCCAGCAGTGCGGGTTCCGAGCAGTACTTC.

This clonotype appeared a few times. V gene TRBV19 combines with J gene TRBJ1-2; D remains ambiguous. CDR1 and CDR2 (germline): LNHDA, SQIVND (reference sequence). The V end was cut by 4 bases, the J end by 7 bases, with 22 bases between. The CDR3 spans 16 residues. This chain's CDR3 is CASSKRTVISSGGYTF. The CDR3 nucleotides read TGTGCCAGTAGTAAGAGGACTGTAATTAGCTCGGGTGGCTACACCTTC.

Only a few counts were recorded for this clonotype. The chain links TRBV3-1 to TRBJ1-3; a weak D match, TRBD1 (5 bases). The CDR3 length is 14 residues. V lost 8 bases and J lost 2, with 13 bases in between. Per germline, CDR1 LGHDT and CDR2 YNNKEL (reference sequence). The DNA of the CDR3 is TGTGCCAGCCGCCGGGGGGGGACTGGAAACACCATATATTTT. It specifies CASRRGGTGNTIYF.

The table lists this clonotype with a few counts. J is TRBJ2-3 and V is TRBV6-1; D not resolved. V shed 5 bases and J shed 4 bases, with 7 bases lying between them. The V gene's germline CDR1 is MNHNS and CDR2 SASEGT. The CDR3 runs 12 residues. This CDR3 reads CASSTDADTQYF. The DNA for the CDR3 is TGTGCCAGCAGTACGGATGCAGATACGCAGTATTTT.

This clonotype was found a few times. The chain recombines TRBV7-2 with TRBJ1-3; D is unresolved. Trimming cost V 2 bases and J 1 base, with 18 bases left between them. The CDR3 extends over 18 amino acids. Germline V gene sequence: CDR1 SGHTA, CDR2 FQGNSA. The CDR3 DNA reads TGTGCCAGCAGCTTACTTGTTCCCGGGTTTAAGTCTGGAAACACCATATATTTT. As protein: CASSLLVPGFKSGNTIYF.

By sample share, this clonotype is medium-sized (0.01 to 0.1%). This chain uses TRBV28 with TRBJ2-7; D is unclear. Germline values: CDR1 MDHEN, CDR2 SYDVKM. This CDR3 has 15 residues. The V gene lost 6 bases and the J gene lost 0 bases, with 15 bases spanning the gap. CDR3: CASRPSTRFSYEQYF. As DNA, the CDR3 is TGTGCCAGCAGGCCTAGTACGCGCTTCTCCTACGAGCAGTACTTC. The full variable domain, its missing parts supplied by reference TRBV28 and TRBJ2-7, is DVKVTQSSRYLVKRTGEKVFLECVQDMDHENMFWYRQDPGLGLRLIYFSYDVKMKEKGDIPEGYSVSREKKERFSLILESASTNQTSMYLCASRPSTRFSYEQYFGPGTRLTVT.

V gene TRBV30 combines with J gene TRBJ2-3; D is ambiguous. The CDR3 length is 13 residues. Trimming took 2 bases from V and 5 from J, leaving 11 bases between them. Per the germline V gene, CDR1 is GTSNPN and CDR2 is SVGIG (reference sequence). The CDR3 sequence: CAWSRGLGDTQYF. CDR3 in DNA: TGTGCCTGGAGTCGCGGCTTAGGAGATACGCAGTATTTT. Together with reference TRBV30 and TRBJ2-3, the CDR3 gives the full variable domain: SQTIHQWPATLVQPVGSPLSLECTVEGTSNPNLYWYRQAAGRGLQLLFYSVGIGQISSEVPQNLSASRPQDRQFILSSKKLLLSDSGFYLCAWSRGLGDTQYFGPGTRLTVL.

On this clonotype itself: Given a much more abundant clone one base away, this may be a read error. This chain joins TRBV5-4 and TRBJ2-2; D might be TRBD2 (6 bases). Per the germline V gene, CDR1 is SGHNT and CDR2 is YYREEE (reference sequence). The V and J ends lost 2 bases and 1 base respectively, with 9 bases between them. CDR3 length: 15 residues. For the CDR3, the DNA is TGTGCCAGCAGCTTCGGGGGAGAGAACACCGGGGAGCTGTTTTTT. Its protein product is CASSFGGENTGELFF.

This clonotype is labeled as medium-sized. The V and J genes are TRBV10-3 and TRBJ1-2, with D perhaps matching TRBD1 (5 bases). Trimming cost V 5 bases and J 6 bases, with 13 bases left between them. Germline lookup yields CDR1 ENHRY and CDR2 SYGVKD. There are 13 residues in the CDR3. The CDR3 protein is CAISQEGSNGYTF. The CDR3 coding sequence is TGTGCCATCAGTCAGGAGGGGAGTAATGGCTACACCTTC.

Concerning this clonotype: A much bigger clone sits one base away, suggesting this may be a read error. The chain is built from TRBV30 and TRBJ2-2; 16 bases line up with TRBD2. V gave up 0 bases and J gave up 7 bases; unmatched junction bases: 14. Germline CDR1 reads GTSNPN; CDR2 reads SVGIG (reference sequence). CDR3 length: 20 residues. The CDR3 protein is CAWSVPKGLAGGPRGGELFF. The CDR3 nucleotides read TGTGCCTGGAGTGTACCCAAGGGACTAGCGGGAGGGCCCCGGGGCGGGGAGCTGTTTTTT.